Each of the 4 T cell receptor beta chains below was sequenced from the same sample in a study of T cell responses to AZD1222 COVID-19 vaccine. Assay used: immunoSEQ multiplex PCR; TCRdb lists only in-frame clones, some missing. The table includes 150,000 to 180,000 clones, approximately 90% detected once. This material consisted of peripheral blood, taken after recovery from COVID-19. Receptors originate from an adult who had recovered from COVID-19.

CDR3 protein: CASSQDPSGGAMVTDTQYF. The CDR3 DNA sequence: TGCGCCAGCAGCCAAGATCCGAGCGGGGGGGCCATGGTTACAGATACGCAGTATTTT. This sequence joins TRBV4-3 and TRBJ2-3, with 10 nucleotides matching TRBD2. Germline CDR1 reads LGHNA; CDR2 reads YSLEER. Unmatched junction bases numbered 12, after V lost 0 bases and J lost 3 bases. This CDR3 is 19 amino acids long.

J is TRBJ2-3 and V is TRBV9, with D hard to call. This CDR3 is built from 14 residues. Deletions cut 0 bases from V and 0 bases from J, with 5 bases between. The germline V gene encodes CDR1 SGDLS and CDR2 YYNGEE. CDR3 sequence reads: CASSVDPSTDTQYF. The CDR3, as DNA: TGTGCCAGCAGCGTAGATCCTAGCACAGATACGCAGTATTTT.

The chain joins TRBV29-1 to TRBJ2-3; 12 bases line up with TRBD2. This CDR3 is 15 amino acids long. The V segment lost 4 bases and the J segment 3 bases; nucleotides outside the gene matches: 5. Germline lookup yields CDR1 SQVTM and CDR2 ANQGSEA. CDR3 nucleotides: TGCAGCGTTGTGCTAGCGGGAGGGCCGACAGATACGCAGTATTTT. This gives the protein CSVVLAGGPTDTQYF.

The genes are TRBV7-9 and TRBJ2-7; D possibly corresponds to TRBD2 (6 bases). CDR3 size: 12 residues. Per the germline V gene, CDR1 is SEHNR and CDR2 is FQNEAQ (reference sequence). V was trimmed by 8 bases and J by 4 bases, leaving 12 bases between them. The CDR3 DNA reads as TGTGCCAGCGGGGGGTACTCATACGAGCAGTACTTC. Amino acid sequence: CASGGYSYEQYF.